The 32 T cell receptor beta chains given below trace back to one sample, sequenced in a study of cytomegalovirus exposure and HLA in healthy donors. The PCR made use of 60 Vbeta and 13 Jbeta primers. Assay: immunoSEQ multiplex PCR; the TCRdb copy retains only in-frame clones and omits some. Here the sample table reports around 120,000 clones. The material sequenced was PBMCs. The origin of the receptors is a young man in good health and CMV-seronegative.

The J gene is TRBJ2-7, the V gene TRBV19; 9 bases are shared with TRBD2. The CDR3 loop spans 14 amino acids. CDR1 is LNHDA, CDR2 SQIVND, per germline (reference sequence). After removal of 5 bases from V and 3 bases from J, the junction contained 5 bases not matched to a gene. The CDR3 DNA reads as TGTGCCAGTAGTCCCAGCGGGGGGAACTACGAGCAGTACTTC. It translates to CASSPSGGNYEQYF.

The genes are TRBV9 and TRBJ2-3; no reliable D call. The germline V and J ends were trimmed by 0 bases and 0 bases, with 11 bases remaining between them. The CDR3 extends over 16 amino acids. Germline CDR1 SGDLS, CDR2 YYNGEE. The CDR3 protein is CASSVGWPMSTDTQYF. DNA for the CDR3: TGTGCCAGCAGCGTAGGCTGGCCAATGAGCACAGATACGCAGTATTTT.

As concerns this clone: One end of the junction does not line up with germline, which may come from a read error. The chain couples TRBV5-1 to TRBJ1-1, with D unclear. The CDR3 is 13 residues long. Germline values: CDR1 SGHRS, CDR2 YFSETQ. CDR3 bases: TGCGCCAGCAACTTGAAGCCGAACACTGAAGCTTTCTTT. Protein product: CASNLKPNTEAFF.

This chain joins TRBV6-5 and TRBJ2-1; 7 positions match TRBD2. The CDR3 is made up of 14 amino acids. Germline V gene data show CDR1 as MNHEY and CDR2 as SVGAGI. V lost 6 bases to trimming and J lost 3 bases; unmatched junction nucleotides: 5. For the CDR3, the DNA is TGTGCCAGCAGCGTGGCTAGCGGCTACAATGAGCAGTTCTTC. Translating gives CASSVASGYNEQFF.

This rearrangement joins TRBV7-2 to TRBJ1-2, with D perhaps TRBD1 (6 bases). Germline V gives CDR1 SGHTA, CDR2 FQGNSA. V lost 3 bases and J lost 8, with 13 bases in between. This CDR3 contains 13 residues. The CDR3 bases are TGTGCCAGCAGCTTCCTATGGACAGCCGGCTACACCTTC. The encoded protein is CASSFLWTAGYTF.

The chain combines TRBV28 with TRBJ1-2; D is ambiguous. The CDR3 is 13 amino acids. Deletions cut 6 bases from V and 5 bases from J, with 13 bases between. Germline CDR1 and CDR2: MDHEN and SYDVKM. CDR3 nucleotide sequence: TGTGCCAGCAGCTACTACCCTTCTTATGGCTACACCTTC. It yields the protein CASSYYPSYGYTF.

V is TRBV15 and J is TRBJ2-7; TRBD1 matches at 11 bases. Trimming removed 5 bases from V and 5 bases from J; junction bases left unmatched: 8. CDR3 length: 15 residues. Germline assignment: CDR1 LNHNV and CDR2 YYDKDF (reference sequence). In DNA, the CDR3 is TGTGCCACCAGCGGGGGACAGGGGGATGTGAACGAGCAGTACTTC. Residues: CATSGGQGDVNEQYF.

V and J are TRBV5-1 and TRBJ1-1; D perhaps matches TRBD1 (5 bases). Germline lookup yields CDR1 SGHRS and CDR2 YFSETQ. CDR3 length: 15 residues. The V end lost 0 bases, the J end lost 11 bases, and 20 bases lay between the germline ends. CDR3 in DNA: TGCGCCAGCAGCTTGGCGGCAGGGCAAATGAATGTGGCTTTCTTT. It translates to CASSLAAGQMNVAFF.

CDR3 DNA: TGTGCCAGCAAGCAGGACAGTTTCTACGAGCAGTACTTC. Protein: CASKQDSFYEQYF. The rearrangement joins TRBV5-5 to TRBJ2-7; D is perhaps TRBD1 (6 bases). Germline V CDR1 and CDR2: SGHKS, YYEKEE (reference sequence). This CDR3 has 13 amino acids. V lost 6 bases and J lost 3, with 13 bases in between.

V is TRBV5-1 and J is TRBJ2-1, with TRBD2 as a possible D gene (6 bases). Germline CDR1 is SGHRS and CDR2 is YFSETQ. The V end lost 6 bases, the J end lost 9 bases, and 22 bases lay between the germline ends. The CDR3 consists of 15 residues. CDR3 sequence: CASTIAKHSGSEQFF. The CDR3 nucleotides read TGCGCCAGCACCATAGCGAAGCATAGCGGTAGTGAGCAGTTCTTC.

V is TRBV11-1 and J is TRBJ2-5; TRBD2 aligns across 12 bases. This CDR3 is built from 17 residues. Germline V gives CDR1 SGHAT, CDR2 FQDESV (reference sequence). Unmatched junction bases numbered 5, after V lost 3 bases and J lost 0 bases. This CDR3 is CASSFGLAGGYQETQYF. The CDR3 DNA reads as TGTGCCAGCAGCTTCGGGCTAGCGGGGGGGTACCAAGAGACCCAGTACTTC. Full variable domain (outside the CDR3, taken from reference TRBV11-1 and TRBJ2-5): EAEVAQSPRYKITEKSQAVAFWCDPISGHATLYWYRQILGQGPELLVQFQDESVVDDSQLPKDRFSAERLKGVDSTLKIQPAELGDSAMYLCASSFGLAGGYQETQYFGPGTRLLVL.

V is TRBV19 and J is TRBJ1-5; 12 positions agree with TRBD1. CDR1 and CDR2 from the germline V gene are LNHDA and SQIVND (reference sequence). Trimming removed 7 bases from V and 6 bases from J; junction bases left unmatched: 7. CDR3 length: 15 amino acids. The CDR3 bases are TGTGCCAGTACTGACGGGACAGGGGGCATTCAGCCCCAGCATTTT. This sequence encodes CASTDGTGGIQPQHF.

This chain links TRBV19 with TRBJ2-3, with TRBD2 matching over 12 bases. The CDR3 is 14 residues long. Germline CDR1 reads LNHDA; CDR2 reads SQIVND (reference sequence). J gave up 4 bases and V 9 bases, and 5 bases lay outside the gene matches. The CDR3 protein is CASSGLAGSDTQYF. The CDR3, as DNA: TGTGCCAGCTCGGGACTAGCGGGTTCAGATACGCAGTATTTT.

The V call is TRBV29-1, the J call TRBJ2-2, with a tentative D call TRBD1 (6 bases). The germline V gene has CDR1 SQVTM and CDR2 ANQGSEA. The CDR3 totals 16 residues. Trimming removed 7 bases from V and 0 bases from J, with 18 bases in between. The CDR3, as DNA: TGCAGCGCACTTGGGACATCCTTTTCGAACACCGGGGAGCTGTTTTTT. It is translated as CSALGTSFSNTGELFF.

V usage is TRBV6-1 and J usage is TRBJ1-3; D gene ambiguous. The CDR3 sequence is 14 residues long. Between the trimmed V and J ends, which lost 1 base and 4 bases, there was a span of 8 bases. Looked up from germline, CDR1 is MNHNS and CDR2 is SASEGT. The DNA for the CDR3 is TGTGCCAGCAGTGAAGGAGGGCAAGGAAACACCATATATTTT. This encodes CASSEGGQGNTIYF.

The chain joins TRBV7-9 to TRBJ2-3; 8 bases fit TRBD2. CDR3 length: 13 amino acids. Germline trimming cut 3 bases from V and 5 bases from J; bases unmatched to any gene: 1. From germline, CDR1 is SEHNR and CDR2 FQNEAQ (reference sequence). The CDR3 sequence is CASSLSGRDTQYF. The CDR3 coding sequence is TGTGCCAGCAGCTTGAGCGGGAGAGATACGCAGTATTTT.

The gene calls are TRBV10-3 and TRBJ1-1; the D is unclear. The V gene lost 11 bases and the J gene lost 5 bases, with 24 bases spanning the gap. There are 15 residues in the CDR3. CDR1 is ENHRY and CDR2 is SYGVKD in the germline V gene. CDR3 sequence reads: CAAGGSGDGRTEAFF. The CDR3 DNA is TGTGCCGCTGGAGGGTCGGGAGACGGTCGGACTGAAGCTTTCTTT.

The V call is TRBV4-2, the J call TRBJ2-2, with TRBD2 identical over 9 bases. CDR1 is LGHNA and CDR2 is YNFKEQ in the germline V gene. Trimming took 5 bases from V and 3 from J; bases not matched to a gene: 7. The CDR3 consists of 16 residues. The DNA for the CDR3 is TGTGCCAGCAGCTCCGTTCTAGCGGGGTACACCGGGGAGCTGTTTTTT. Encoded protein: CASSSVLAGYTGELFF.

The CDR3 bases are TGCGCCAGCAGCTTAGGACAGGGGGACTATAATTCACCCCTCCACTTT. Translating it yields CASSLGQGDYNSPLHF. The gene calls are TRBV5-1 and TRBJ1-6; 10 bases map to TRBD1. Germline values: CDR1 SGHRS, CDR2 YFSETQ. This CDR3 region has 16 residues. Trimming took 2 bases from V and 3 from J; bases not matched to a gene: 2. The full variable domain, its missing parts supplied by reference TRBV5-1 and TRBJ1-6, is KAGVTQTPRYLIKTRGQQVTLSCSPISGHRSVSWYQQTPGQGLQFLFEYFSETQRNKGNFPGRFSGRQFSNSRSEMNVSTLELGDSALYLCASSLGQGDYNSPLHFGNGTRLTVT.

V is TRBV2 and J is TRBJ2-7, with D perhaps TRBD2 (5 bases). Looked up from germline, CDR1 is SNHLY and CDR2 is FYNNEI. The CDR3 runs 15 residues. Trimming removed 2 bases at V and 2 bases at J, with 13 bases between. The DNA for the CDR3 is TGTGCCAGCAGTGAACGCGGGTTGCCTACCTACGAGCAGTACTTC. Translated, it gives CASSERGLPTYEQYF.

The J gene is TRBJ2-2, the V gene TRBV27; TRBD2 matches at 9 bases. Germline V CDR1 and CDR2: MNHEY, SMNVEV (reference sequence). V lost 6 bases to trimming and J lost 4 bases; unmatched junction nucleotides: 6. The length of the CDR3 is 15 residues. The CDR3 DNA sequence: TGTGCCAGCAGCTCTAGCGGGATTTTCACCGGGGAGCTGTTTTTT. It translates to CASSSSGIFTGELFF.

V usage is TRBV19 and J usage is TRBJ2-6, with 7 bases aligning to TRBD2. CDR3 length equals 15 residues. Unmatched junction bases numbered 5, after V lost 6 bases and J lost 3 bases. CDR1 LNHDA and CDR2 SQIVND come from the germline V gene (reference sequence). The DNA of the CDR3 is TGTGCCAGTAGCCTGGGGGGGGTTGGGGCCAACGTCCTGACTTTC. It translates to CASSLGGVGANVLTF.

The chain joins TRBV5-1 to TRBJ1-1; D is ambiguous. This CDR3 is built from 14 residues. Germline assignment: CDR1 SGHRS and CDR2 YFSETQ. Trimming left V 1 base short and J 0 bases short, with 7 bases between. This chain's CDR3 is CASSLTGMNTEAFF. CDR3 nucleotides: TGCGCCAGCAGCTTGACGGGTATGAACACTGAAGCTTTCTTT.

Written as DNA, the CDR3 is TGCGCCAGCAGCTCGGGACAGGGGGACTCAATAGAGACCCAGTACTTC. Protein: CASSSGQGDSIETQYF. The rearrangement uses TRBV5-1 and TRBJ2-5, with 11 bases that match TRBD1. CDR1 is SGHRS and CDR2 is YFSETQ in the germline V gene. After removal of 3 bases from V and 4 bases from J, the junction contained 8 bases not matched to a gene. The CDR3 consists of 16 residues.

On this clone: The same CDR3 can be traced to other DNA sequences in this sample. The rearrangement uses TRBV7-9 and TRBJ2-7, with D perhaps TRBD1 (5 bases). The CDR3 runs 13 residues. The ends were cut back, 0 bases at V and 4 bases at J, with 7 bases in the middle. Per germline, CDR1 SEHNR and CDR2 FQNEAQ (reference sequence). Written as DNA, the CDR3 is TGTGCCAGCAGCTTAGCTACAGGTTACGAGCAGTACTTC. This encodes CASSLATGYEQYF.

The chain couples TRBV19 to TRBJ1-5; D is unresolved. Trimming took off 6 bases at V and 7 bases at J, with 13 bases between the two ends. The CDR3 is 13 residues long. CDR1 is LNHDA, CDR2 SQIVND, per germline (reference sequence). The CDR3 DNA reads TGTGCCAGTAGAGGAGAGGGCTACCAGCCCCAGCATTTT. Translating it yields CASRGEGYQPQHF. Based on the CDR3 plus reference TRBV19 and TRBJ1-5, the full variable domain is DGGITQSPKYLFRKEGQNVTLSCEQNLNHDAMYWYRQDPGQGLRLIYYSQIVNDFQKGDIAEGYSVSREKKESFPLTVTSAQKNPTAFYLCASRGEGYQPQHFGDGTRLSIL.

The chain combines TRBV13 with TRBJ2-1; D is ambiguous. CDR1 and CDR2 (germline): PRHDT, FYEKMQ (reference sequence). The CDR3 contains 11 residues. The ends were cut back, 8 bases at V and 5 bases at J, with 7 bases in the middle. CDR3 in amino acids: CASLLNNEQFF. The CDR3 DNA follows: TGTGCCAGCCTCCTTAACAATGAGCAGTTCTTC.

Regarding this clone: Other DNA sequences of this sample code for an identical CDR3. The chain recombines TRBV20-1 with TRBJ2-7; TRBD1 is a possible D gene (5 bases). The CDR3 contains 11 residues. Germline CDR1 and CDR2: DFQATT and SNEGSKA (reference sequence). Trimming shortened V by 2 bases and J by 4 bases, and 6 bases separated the two germline ends. The DNA of the CDR3 is TGCAGTGCTAGACAGGGTTACGAGCAGTACTTC. Encoded protein: CSARQGYEQYF.

The chain recombines TRBV30 with TRBJ1-6; TRBD1 matches 9 bases. With 8 bases clipped from V and 10 bases from J, the junction kept 9 bases outside the gene matches. In germline, CDR1 is GTSNPN, CDR2 SVGIG (reference sequence). The CDR3 contains 13 residues. Written as DNA, the CDR3 is TGTGCCAGCCAACAGGGGGCTAGGTCACCCCTCCACTTT. The encoded protein is CASQQGARSPLHF.

The chain couples TRBV7-8 to TRBJ1-6; TRBD1 matches 10 bases. The ends lost 4 bases at V and 9 bases at J; junction bases unmatched: 12. This CDR3 spans 17 amino acids. Germline-derived CDR1 and CDR2 are SGHVS and FQNEAQ. DNA of the CDR3: TGTGCCAGCAGCTATCGATTGGACAGGGGGATTCGTTCACCCCTCCACTTT. Residues: CASSYRLDRGIRSPLHF.

The chain employs TRBV6-6 and TRBJ2-1, with TRBD2 identical over 7 bases. Germline CDR1 MNHNY, CDR2 SVGAGI (reference sequence). The V gene end was trimmed by 9 bases and the J gene end by 2 bases; junction bases not matched to a gene: 10. CDR3 size: 15 residues. For the CDR3, the DNA is TGTGCCAGTTCTGGACGGGGGGTTCCCTACAATGAGCAGTTCTTC. Its protein product is CASSGRGVPYNEQFF.

The rearrangement joins TRBV6-6 to TRBJ1-2, with D possibly being TRBD1 (5 bases). The germline gives CDR1 MNHNY, CDR2 SVGAGI (reference sequence). The CDR3 is 12 amino acids. The germline V and J ends were trimmed by 7 bases and 4 bases, with 10 bases remaining between them. CDR3: CASTQGGYGYTF. The CDR3 coding sequence is TGTGCCAGCACTCAGGGTGGCTATGGCTACACCTTC.